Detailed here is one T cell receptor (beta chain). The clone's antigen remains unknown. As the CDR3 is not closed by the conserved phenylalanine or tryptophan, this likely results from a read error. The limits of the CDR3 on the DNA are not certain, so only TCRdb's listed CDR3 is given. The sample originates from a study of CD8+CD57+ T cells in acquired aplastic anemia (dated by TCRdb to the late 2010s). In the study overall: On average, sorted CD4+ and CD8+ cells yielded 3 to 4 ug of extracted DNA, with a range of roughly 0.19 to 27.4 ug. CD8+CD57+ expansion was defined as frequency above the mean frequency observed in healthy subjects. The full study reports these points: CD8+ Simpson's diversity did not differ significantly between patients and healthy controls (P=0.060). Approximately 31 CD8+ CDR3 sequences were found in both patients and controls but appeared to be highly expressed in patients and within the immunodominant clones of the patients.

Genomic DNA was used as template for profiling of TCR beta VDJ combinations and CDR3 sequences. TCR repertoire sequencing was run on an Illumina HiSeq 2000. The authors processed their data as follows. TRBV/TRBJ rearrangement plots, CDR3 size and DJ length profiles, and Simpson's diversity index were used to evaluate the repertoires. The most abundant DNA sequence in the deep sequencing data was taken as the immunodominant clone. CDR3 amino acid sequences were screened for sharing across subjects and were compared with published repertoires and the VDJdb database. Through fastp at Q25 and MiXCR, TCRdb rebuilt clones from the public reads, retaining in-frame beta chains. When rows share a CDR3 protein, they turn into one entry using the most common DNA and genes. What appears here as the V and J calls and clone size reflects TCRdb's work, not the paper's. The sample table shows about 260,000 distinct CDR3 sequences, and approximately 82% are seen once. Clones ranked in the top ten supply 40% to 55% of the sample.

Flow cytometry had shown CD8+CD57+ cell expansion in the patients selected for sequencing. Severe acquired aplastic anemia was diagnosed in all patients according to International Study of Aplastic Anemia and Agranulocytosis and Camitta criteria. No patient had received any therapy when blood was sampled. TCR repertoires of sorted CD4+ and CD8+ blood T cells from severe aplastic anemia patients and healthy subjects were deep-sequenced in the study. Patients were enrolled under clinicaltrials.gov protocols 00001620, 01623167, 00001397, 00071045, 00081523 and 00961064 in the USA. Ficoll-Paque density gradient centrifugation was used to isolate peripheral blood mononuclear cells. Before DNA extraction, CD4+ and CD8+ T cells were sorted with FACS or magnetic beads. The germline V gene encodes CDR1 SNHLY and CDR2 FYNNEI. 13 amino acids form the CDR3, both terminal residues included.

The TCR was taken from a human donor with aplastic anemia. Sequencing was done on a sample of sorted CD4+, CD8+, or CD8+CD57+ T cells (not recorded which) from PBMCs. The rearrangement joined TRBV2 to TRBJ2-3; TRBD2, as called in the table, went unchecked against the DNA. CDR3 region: CASRDTDAEYVGP.